Below, 30 T cell receptor beta chains from the same sample are listed, as sequenced in a study of spatial heterogeneity in lung cancer. Sample time point: blood at routine non-recurrence follow-up after resection. TCRdb redid the calling of the 5' RACE reads with MiXCR, one entry per CDR3 protein. The sample yields about 36,000 distinct CDR3 sequences, 6% to 9.5% seen once. The source material was PBMCs, sampled at follow-up. The receptor set was obtained from a male donor with early-stage non-small cell lung cancer.

This clonotype was seen only a few times. The rearrangement uses TRBV20-1 and TRBJ2-2; 7 bases are shared with TRBD1. This CDR3 has 14 amino acids. Germline CDR1 reads DFQATT; CDR2 reads SNEGSKA (reference sequence). The junction had 4 bases not matched to a gene; V was cut back by 3 bases and J by 3 bases. The CDR3 DNA sequence: TGCAGTGCTAGGCTAGGACAGGACACCGGGGAGCTGTTTTTT. Translation gives CSARLGQDTGELFF.

This clonotype occurred many times. V usage is TRBV3-1 and J usage is TRBJ2-1; D uncertain. The V end was cut by 4 bases, the J end by 3 bases, with 13 bases between. Germline V gene lookup returns CDR1 LGHDT and CDR2 YNNKEL (reference sequence). The CDR3 is 15 residues long. Here the CDR3 DNA reads TGTGCCAGCAGCCCGCCTATGGCAGACTACAATGAGCAGTTCTTC. It translates to CASSPPMADYNEQFF.

This clonotype has only a few counts. The rearrangement links TRBV5-1 to TRBJ1-4; the match to TRBD1 covers 9 bases. After removal of 7 bases from V and 4 bases from J, the junction contained 5 bases not matched to a gene. Germline CDR1 and CDR2: SGHRS and YFSETQ. CDR3 length equals 14 residues. The CDR3 loop is CASGRTGDNEKLFF. The CDR3 region has the DNA TGCGCCAGCGGCCGGACAGGGGATAATGAAAAACTGTTTTTT.

This clonotype was observed many times. The chain carries TRBV7-9 and TRBJ2-7, with 8 bases aligning to TRBD1. With V trimmed by 7 bases and J by 5 bases, 7 bases remained unmatched. Per germline, CDR1 SEHNR and CDR2 FQNEAQ (reference sequence). The CDR3 is made up of 13 amino acids. The CDR3 sequence is CASTGQGSNEQYF. The CDR3 DNA follows: TGTGCCAGCACCGGACAGGGATCCAACGAGCAGTACTTC.

This clonotype showed up just a few times. With a much larger clone just one base away, this may be a read error. V is TRBV7-9 and J is TRBJ2-7; D might be TRBD1 (6 bases). CDR3 length equals 15 residues. Germline values: CDR1 SEHNR, CDR2 FQNEAQ (reference sequence). With 5 bases removed from V and 4 bases from J, the gap between germline ends came to 18 bases. The CDR3 nucleotides read TGTGCCAGCAGCCCAGGTGGGGGCGCCGGGTACGAGCAGTACTTC. Translating gives CASSPGGGAGYEQYF.

The chain recombines TRBV6-5 with TRBJ2-7; 7 bases map to TRBD1. From germline, CDR1 is MNHEY and CDR2 SVGAGI. V was pared by 0 bases and J by 7 bases, with 3 bases of the junction left unmatched. The CDR3 is made up of 13 amino acids. The chain's CDR3 is CASSYSTGKEQYF. CDR3 coding DNA: TGTGCCAGCAGTTACTCGACAGGGAAGGAGCAGTACTTC.

This clonotype was observed a few times. V is TRBV12-3 or TRBV12-4 and J is TRBJ2-3; D is possibly TRBD2 (7 bases). V lost 3 bases to trimming and J lost 2 bases, with 12 bases between them. The CDR3 covers 15 residues. Here the CDR3 reads CASSFGGADTDTQYF. The CDR3 DNA is TGTGCCAGCAGTTTTGGGGGGGCCGACACAGATACGCAGTATTTT.

This clonotype was picked up a small number of times. The gene calls are TRBV6-5 and TRBJ1-4, with a weak D call TRBD1 (6 bases). This CDR3 is built from 15 residues. Germline CDR1 and CDR2: MNHEY and SVGAGI. The germline V and J ends were trimmed by 10 bases and 2 bases, with 17 bases remaining between them. The CDR3 region has the DNA TGTGCCAACAGAAGGACAGCCGCCACTAATGAAAAACTGTTTTTT. Translating gives CANRRTAATNEKLFF.

This clonotype was counted many times. This chain uses TRBV5-1 with TRBJ1-1, with a weak D call TRBD1 (6 bases). Germline V gene data show CDR1 as SGHRS and CDR2 as YFSETQ. The ends were cut back, 0 bases at V and 2 bases at J, with 11 bases in the middle. The CDR3 runs 15 residues. CDR3 in amino acids: CASSLGPDSNTEAFF. The CDR3 DNA reads as TGCGCCAGCAGCTTGGGGCCGGACAGCAACACTGAAGCTTTCTTT.

This clonotype was found many times. This rearrangement joins TRBV18 to TRBJ1-2; tentatively, D is TRBD1 (5 bases). Trimming cost V 5 bases and J 2 bases, with 18 bases left between them. This CDR3 has 16 residues. The germline gives CDR1 KGHSH, CDR2 LQKENI. CDR3 sequence reads: CASSRGRLEENYGYTF. The DNA of the CDR3 is TGTGCCAGCTCAAGGGGACGATTGGAGGAAAACTATGGCTACACCTTC.

The table lists this clonotype with many counts. The rearrangement links TRBV7-3 to TRBJ1-2, with 7 bases aligning to TRBD1. Germline CDR1 SGHTA, CDR2 FQGTGA. The CDR3 contains 14 residues. V shed 4 bases and J 6 bases; nucleotides not matched to a gene: 8. The CDR3 bases are TGTGCCAGCAGCTACAACCGGGACAGTAATGGCTACACCTTC. Translated: CASSYNRDSNGYTF.

Many counts were recorded for this clonotype. The chain combines TRBV6-5 with TRBJ2-3; maybe TRBD1 (6 bases). Germline lookup yields CDR1 MNHEY and CDR2 SVGAGI. V gave up 10 bases and J gave up 2 bases, with 16 bases separating them. The CDR3 has 14 amino acids. CDR3 DNA: TGTGCCACCACGCAACAGGGTTCCACAGATACGCAGTATTTT. It translates to CATTQQGSTDTQYF.

In this sample, this clonotype turned up many times. This chain links TRBV7-6 with TRBJ1-5, with D possibly being TRBD1 (5 bases). This CDR3 has 15 amino acids. The V end was cut by 4 bases, the J end by 6 bases, with 16 bases between. Germline CDR1 is SGHVS and CDR2 is FNYEAQ. In DNA form, the CDR3 reads TGTGCCAGCAGCTCCGCCGGGGTGCAGGGTCAGCCCCAGCATTTT. Translating gives CASSSAGVQGQPQHF.

The genes are TRBV5-4 and TRBJ2-1; D ambiguous. V was pared by 4 bases and J by 7 bases, with 12 bases between. CDR3 length: 13 residues. Germline CDR1 is SGHNT and CDR2 is YYREEE (reference sequence). This chain's CDR3 is CASSGESRNEQFF. The CDR3 bases are TGTGCCAGCAGCGGAGAATCGAGGAATGAGCAGTTCTTC.

In this sample, this clonotype turned up many times. The rearrangement links TRBV12-3 or TRBV12-4 to TRBJ1-2, with D possibly TRBD1 on 5 matching bases. This CDR3 is 15 amino acids long. Deletions cut 3 bases from V and 2 bases from J, with 13 bases between. CDR3 DNA: TGTGCCAGCAGTTTTGGGGCCCTCGCGAACTATGGCTACACCTTC. Translation gives CASSFGALANYGYTF.

Ten or more counts support this clonotype. The chain is built from TRBV3-1 and TRBJ2-1; no firm D call. Germline CDR1 LGHDT, CDR2 YNNKEL (reference sequence). CDR3 length equals 12 residues. With 5 bases removed from V and 3 bases from J, the gap between germline ends came to 5 bases. This CDR3 reads CASSIHYNEQFF. The DNA of the CDR3 is TGTGCCAGCAGCATACACTACAATGAGCAGTTCTTC.

This clonotype was counted ten times or more. The chain links TRBV27 to TRBJ1-5; D gene uncertain. The germline V gene encodes CDR1 MNHEY and CDR2 SMNVEV (reference sequence). Trimming pared 6 bases from V and 6 bases from J, leaving 12 bases between. The CDR3 is made up of 13 amino acids. CDR3 in DNA: TGTGCCAGCAGAACCGTAACGGGTCAGCCCCAGCATTTT. Protein product: CASRTVTGQPQHF.

This chain uses TRBV15 with TRBJ1-1; D ambiguous. The CDR3 is 15 amino acids. V was pared by 4 bases and J by 7 bases, with 19 bases between. Germline V CDR1 and CDR2: LNHNV, YYDKDF (reference sequence). The CDR3 reads CATSTPSTGKSEAFF. The CDR3 DNA reads TGTGCCACCAGCACTCCTTCTACGGGGAAAAGTGAAGCTTTCTTT.

The chain couples TRBV7-6 to TRBJ1-1; the D gene is possibly TRBD1 (6 bases). Trimming cost V 0 bases and J 3 bases, with 8 bases left between them. The CDR3 totals 14 residues. CDR1 is SGHVS and CDR2 is FNYEAQ in the germline V gene. The CDR3 bases are TGTGCCAGCAGCTTAGCACAGGGTTACACTGAAGCTTTCTTT. Translating it yields CASSLAQGYTEAFF.

In its sample, this clonotype was seen a few times. Since a much larger clone is just one base distant, this may be a read error. The chain links TRBV2 to TRBJ2-3; 10 bases fit TRBD1. The CDR3 has 15 amino acids. Germline V gene sequence: CDR1 SNHLY, CDR2 FYNNEI. The CDR3 DNA reads TGTGCCAGCAGTAGGGACAGGGGTGGCACAGGTACGCAGTATTTT. Protein product: CASSRDRGGTGTQYF.

The table lists this clonotype with many counts. The gene calls are TRBV11-2 and TRBJ1-1; the match to TRBD1 covers 7 bases. Germline trimming cut 5 bases from V and 6 bases from J; bases unmatched to any gene: 3. Per germline, CDR1 SGHAT and CDR2 FQNNGV. This CDR3 comprises 12 residues. Here the CDR3 DNA reads TGTGCCAGCAGCCAAGACAGGGCTGAAGCTTTCTTT. This codes for CASSQDRAEAFF.

The sample holds many counts of this clonotype. The chain employs TRBV6-1 and TRBJ2-4, with D unclear. The germline gives CDR1 MNHNS, CDR2 SASEGT. The V and J ends lost 2 bases and 2 bases respectively, with 10 bases between them. The CDR3 is made up of 15 amino acids. In nucleotides, the CDR3 is TGTGCCAGCAGTGAAATAGGGTCTACCAAAAACATTCAGTACTTC. Protein product: CASSEIGSTKNIQYF.

This clonotype was seen at least ten times. The rearrangement links TRBV12-3 or TRBV12-4 to TRBJ1-1, with D perhaps matching TRBD1 (5 bases). The ends were cut back, 5 bases at V and 2 bases at J, with 12 bases in the middle. This CDR3 region has 14 residues. The CDR3 reads CASSPGQGNTEAFF. The CDR3, as DNA: TGTGCCAGCAGTCCAGGGCAAGGCAACACTGAAGCTTTCTTT.

The table lists this clonotype with many counts. This chain joins TRBV6-2 or TRBV6-3 and TRBJ2-3; D possibly corresponds to TRBD2 (5 bases). V dropped 0 bases and J dropped 0 bases, with 10 bases sitting between them. The CDR3 loop spans 16 amino acids. CDR1 is MNHEY, CDR2 SVGEGT, per germline. The chain's CDR3 is CASSYSPGVSTDTQYF. The CDR3 coding sequence is TGTGCCAGCAGTTACTCGCCCGGGGTTAGCACAGATACGCAGTATTTT.

This clonotype was observed at least ten times. V usage is TRBV6-5 and J usage is TRBJ2-5; no firm D call. Germline V gene sequence: CDR1 MNHEY, CDR2 SVGAGI. V lost 0 bases and J 0 bases, leaving 11 bases between the germline ends. This CDR3 contains 16 residues. As DNA, the CDR3 is TGTGCCAGCAGTTACTCCGGCGATTTATACCAAGAGACCCAGTACTTC. Translating it yields CASSYSGDLYQETQYF.

This clonotype showed up many times. J is TRBJ1-1 and V is TRBV27; 7 nucleotides line up with TRBD1. This CDR3 is 13 amino acids long. The germline V gene encodes CDR1 MNHEY and CDR2 SMNVEV (reference sequence). J gave up 7 bases and V 6 bases, and 8 bases lay outside the gene matches. CDR3: CASSYQGVGEAFF. The CDR3, as DNA: TGTGCCAGCAGCTACCAGGGGGTGGGTGAAGCTTTCTTT.

This clonotype was counted only a few times. This chain uses TRBV10-3 with TRBJ2-5; D gene unclear. With 6 bases removed from V and 1 base from J, the gap between germline ends came to 15 bases. This CDR3 comprises 15 residues. Germline V gene sequence: CDR1 ENHRY, CDR2 SYGVKD. CDR3 amino acids: CAISPVGEFQETQYF. The DNA of the CDR3 is TGTGCCATCAGCCCCGTCGGCGAATTCCAAGAGACCCAGTACTTC.

The chain has TRBV25-1 and TRBJ2-1; 7 bases are shared with TRBD2. The CDR3 is 13 residues long. CDR1 is MGHDK, CDR2 SYGVNS, per germline. With V trimmed by 5 bases and J by 2 bases, 0 bases remained unmatched. CDR3 protein: CASSRGAYNEQFF. DNA of the CDR3: TGTGCCAGCAGTCGGGGGGCCTACAATGAGCAGTTCTTC.

In this sample, this clonotype turned up many times. V gene TRBV5-1 combines with J gene TRBJ1-5; D remains ambiguous. The CDR3 contains 14 residues. From germline, CDR1 is SGHRS and CDR2 YFSETQ. V gave up 0 bases and J gave up 1 base, with 5 bases separating them. DNA of the CDR3: TGCGCCAGCAGCTTGGGAACAAGCAATCAGCCCCAGCATTTT. It specifies CASSLGTSNQPQHF.

This clonotype came up a few times. This chain connects TRBV2 to TRBJ2-5; 8 nucleotides match TRBD2. The CDR3 is made up of 18 amino acids. Germline V gene sequence: CDR1 SNHLY, CDR2 FYNNEI. V lost 3 bases to trimming and J lost 5 bases; unmatched junction nucleotides: 17. CDR3 DNA: TGTGCCAGCAGTGAGGCGGGGGGACCAAACGCCCCCCGGGAGACCCAGTACTTC. Translated: CASSEAGGPNAPRETQYF.